This T cell receptor beta chain originates from a study of T cells after yellow fever vaccination (dated by TCRdb to the late 2010s). In the study overall: The SMART-Seq v4 Ultra Low Input RNA kit was used to prepare libraries from fractions with low cell numbers. To track T-cell clones before and after primary and booster YFV17D yellow fever vaccination, bulk TCR alpha and beta repertoires were sequenced longitudinally. Two healthy male donors, one aged 18 to 30 and one aged 30 to 40 years, made up the cohort. Blood samples were taken at several timepoints before and after primary and secondary immunization, and bulk PBMC replicates and cell subsets were isolated. Broad study findings and their caveats: Because the study included only a couple of donors, the extent to which the findings can be generalized is limited. After the booster, most of the clones that had expanded following primary vaccination were detected again (roughly 96% of CD4 and 80% to 90% of CD8), which suggests that memory was broadly maintained. A small share of clonotypes occurred in both CD4 and CD8 compartments, likely arising from convergent recombination. Computational filtering was required because FACS-sorted repertoires could contain abundant contaminating clonotypes from the bulk population. The secondary T-cell response was found to be weaker but faster than the primary response, with a peak reached on day 5 rather than on day 15.

Trimming accounts for 0 bases at V and 7 bases at J, while the number of junction bases matched to no gene is 5. Taken from the germline V gene, the CDR1 and CDR2 loops are SGHRS and YFSETQ. Reading from cysteine to phenylalanine, the CDR3 counts 15 amino acids. Only the CDR3 DNA is retained, 45 bases long and in frame from the first base. This clonotype has at least ten counts. This receptor's antigen is unknown. Qualities for individual bases were not recorded, and no much larger clone is one base off. The sample's treatment or condition label, in plain terms: live attenuated yellow fever vaccine strain. PBMCs were isolated from peripheral blood using a standard Ficoll-Paque protocol. Dynabeads CD4 and CD8 positive selection kits were used to isolate CD4 and CD8 T-cell fractions. TriZol was used to extract RNA from bulk PBMCs, CD4 and CD8 fractions, and dextramer-positive and dextramer-negative fractions.

TCR cDNA was synthesized by 5'RACE template switching, which introduced a universal primer site and unique molecular identifiers. cDNA synthesis was primed from both the TCR alpha and TCR beta constant segments. Libraries were amplified in two PCR steps, with sample barcodes and sequencing adapters added in the second step. Sequencing of libraries was performed on Illumina HiSeq 2500 (2x100 bp) or NovaSeq (2x150 bp). Processing in the source paper ran as follows. MIGEC was used to demultiplex reads and collapse the reads into UMI consensus sequences, and MiXCR was used for V(D)J alignment. Vaccine-responding clonotypes were identified with edgeR using replicate PBMC samples, with FDR below 0.01 and a log2 fold change above 5 up to day 15 being required. Each bulk clonotype was labeled CD4 or CD8 based on which sequenced repertoire, CD4 or CD8, contained the clonotype at higher abundance. The public reads were reanalyzed by TCRdb: fastp trimming at Q25, MiXCR alignment, in-frame beta chains only. For every CDR3 protein sequence, its rows merge into one entry that carries the most common genes and DNA. TCRdb's processing, not the study's, gives the V and J calls here. The sample has over 45,000 distinct CDR3 sequences on record, roughly 7.4% of them singletons. The ten largest clones take up approximately 37% of the sample.

Sample: CD8+ T cells sorted from PBMCs, taken on the day of the first yellow fever vaccination. Rearrangement joined TRBV5-1 to TRBJ2-7; 12 junctional bases match TRBD1. This clonotype originated in a man aged 18 to 35 who received the YFV17D yellow fever vaccine. The encoded CDR3 is CASSLEGQGADEQYF. The DNA sequence reads TGCGCCAGCAGCTTGGAGGGACAGGGGGCTGATGAGCAGTACTTC.